This T cell receptor beta chain was retrieved from a study of blood T cell repertoires in COVID-19. As handled by the study authors: Using reference gene primer amplification, nucleated cell counts were estimated. TCRdb's table, derived via immunoSEQ multiplex PCR, lists solely in-frame clones and lacks some. D and trimming come from the DNA, and the V and J calls and clone size come from that table. The sample records about 260,000 clones, 80% to 90% being singletons. Germline V gene data show CDR1 as WNHNN and CDR2 as SYGVQD (reference sequence). The ends lost 3 bases at V and 0 bases at J; junction bases unmatched: 8. This CDR3 region has 18 residues.

The sample taken for sequencing was peripheral blood. This TCR was sampled from a woman between 40 and 55 years old who had recovered from COVID-19. The rearrangement joins TRBV10-1 to TRBJ2-2; 9 nucleotides line up with TRBD2. The CDR3 loop reads CASSDPQIAGANTGELFF. The DNA for the CDR3 is TGCGCCAGCAGTGACCCCCAAATAGCGGGGGCGAACACCGGGGAGCTGTTTTTT.